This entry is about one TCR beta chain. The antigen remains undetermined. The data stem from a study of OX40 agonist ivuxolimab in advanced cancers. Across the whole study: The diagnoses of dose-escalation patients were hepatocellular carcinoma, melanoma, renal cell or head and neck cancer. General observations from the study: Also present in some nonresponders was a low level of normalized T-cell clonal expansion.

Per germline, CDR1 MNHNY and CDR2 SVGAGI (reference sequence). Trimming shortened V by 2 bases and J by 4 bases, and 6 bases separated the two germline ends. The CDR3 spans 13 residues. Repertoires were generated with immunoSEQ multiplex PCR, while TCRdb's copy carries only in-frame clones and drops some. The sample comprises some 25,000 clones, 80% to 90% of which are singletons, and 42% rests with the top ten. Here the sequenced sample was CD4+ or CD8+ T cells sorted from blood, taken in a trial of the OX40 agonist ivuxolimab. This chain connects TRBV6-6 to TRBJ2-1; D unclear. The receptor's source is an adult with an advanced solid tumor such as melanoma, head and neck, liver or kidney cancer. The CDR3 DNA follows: TGTGCCAGCAGTTACGGACCTTACAATGAGCAGTTCTTC. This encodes CASSYGPYNEQFF.